A selection of T cell receptor beta chains follows, all from one sample in a study of read filtering for tumor transcriptome and immune sequencing. MiXCR was run by TCRdb on the reads, yielding one entry per CDR3 protein. Of about 50,000 distinct CDR3 sequences in the sample, 20% are singletons; the top ten hold roughly two fifths. Material: a population of CD138-negative cells sorted from bone marrow. The source is a donor at least 40 years old with multiple myeloma. Each CDR3 is given with its conserved first and last residue. The D gene is left open where the match is weak. The size entry is marked missing in some rows and otherwise reads once, few, many or a size class.

J | D | V | length | size | CDR3 | DNA
TRBJ2-5 | TRBD2 | TRBV5-1 | 15 | - | CASSSSLAGKETQYF | TGCGCCAGCAGCTCAAGCTTAGCGGGAAAAGAGACCCAGTACTTC
TRBJ2-7 | TRBD1 | TRBV20-1 | 14 | few | CSARARTGDGEQYF | TGCAGTGCTAGAGCGAGGACAGGGGACGGCGAGCAGTACTTC
TRBJ2-5 | - | TRBV20-1 | 13 | - | CSATGEAEETQYF | TGCAGTGCTACGGGGGAGGCCGAAGAGACCCAGTACTTC
TRBJ2-7 | - | TRBV5-4 | 13 | many | CASSPSGSYEQYF | TGTGCCAGCAGCCCGTCGGGTAGCTACGAGCAGTACTTC
TRBJ2-1 | TRBD2 | TRBV4-1 | 17 | many | CASSPQGLGPSWYEQFF | TGCGCCAGCAGCCCCCAAGGACTAGGGCCATCATGGTATGAGCAGTTCTTC
TRBJ2-1 | TRBD2 | TRBV7-9 | 15 | - | CASSLELATYNEQFF | TGTGCCAGCAGCTTAGAACTAGCGACTTACAATGAGCAGTTCTTC
TRBJ1-4 | TRBD1 | TRBV28 | 15 | many | CASSRVWDRDEKLFF | TGTGCCAGCAGTCGGGTTTGGGACAGGGACGAAAAACTGTTTTTT
TRBJ2-5 | - | TRBV3-1 | 14 | many | CASSARAAQETQYF | TGTGCCAGCAGCGCCCGGGCAGCTCAAGAGACCCAGTACTTC
TRBJ2-1 | - | TRBV19 | 12 | many | CASSRVGDEQFF | TGTGCCAGTAGTCGTGTAGGTGATGAGCAGTTCTTC
TRBJ2-2 | - | TRBV24-1 | 16 | many | CATSDPGTGNTGELFF | TGTGCCACCAGTGATCCCGGGACGGGGAACACCGGGGAGCTGTTTTTT
TRBJ1-1 | - | TRBV4-2 | 14 | many | CASSRIGGNTEAFF | TGTGCCAGCAGCCGGATTGGGGGGAACACTGAAGCTTTCTTT
TRBJ2-1 | TRBD2 | TRBV27 | 13 | - | CASLGSGRNEQFF | TGTGCCAGCTTGGGTAGCGGGAGGAATGAGCAGTTCTTC
TRBJ2-7 | - | TRBV4-2 | 16 | few | CASSQGLGTTPSEQYF | TGTGCCAGCAGCCAAGGGCTTGGGACAACCCCCTCCGAGCAGTACTTC
TRBJ2-5 | - | TRBV20-1 | 13 | - | CSASIGQQESQYF | TGCAGTGCTTCGATAGGTCAACAAGAGAGCCAGTACTTC
TRBJ1-2 | - | TRBV19 | 13 | - | CASSPVVDYGYTF | TGTGCCAGTAGTCCCGTGGTGGACTACGGCTACACCTTC
TRBJ1-2 | - | TRBV9 | 15 | many | CASSVGGTLNYGYTF | TGTGCCAGCAGCGTAGGGGGGACACTCAACTATGGCTACACCTTC
TRBJ2-2 | TRBD2 | TRBV12-3/TRBV12-4 | 13 | many | CASKRGAAGELFF | TGTGCCAGCAAGCGGGGGGCGGCCGGGGAGCTGTTTTTT
TRBJ2-7 | - | TRBV2 | 10 | few | CASNGYEQYF | TGTGCCAGCAATGGCTACGAGCAGTACTTC
TRBJ2-3 | TRBD1 | TRBV6-2/TRBV6-3 | 16 | many | CASSQRDRGATDTQYF | TGTGCCAGCAGTCAACGGGACAGGGGTGCCACAGATACGCAGTATTTT
TRBJ2-7 | TRBD2 | TRBV27 | 15 | - | CASSFTSGSNYEQYF | TGTGCCAGCAGTTTTACTAGCGGGAGTAACTACGAGCAGTACTTC
TRBJ1-2 | TRBD1 | TRBV28 | 13 | - | CASSLDRANGYTF | TGTGCCAGCAGTTTGGACAGGGCGAATGGCTACACCTTC
TRBJ2-7 | - | TRBV4-2 | 14 | many | CASSQVLGEYEQYF | TGTGCCAGCAGCCAAGTCCTCGGGGAATACGAGCAGTACTTC
TRBJ2-5 | TRBD2 | TRBV7-7 | 13 | many | CASSLGTRETQYF | TGTGCTAGCAGCTTAGGGACTAGGGAGACCCAGTACTTC
TRBJ2-5 | - | TRBV20-1 | 15 | - | CSARDGAAPQETQYF | TGCAGTGCTAGAGACGGGGCCGCCCCTCAAGAGACCCAGTACTTC
TRBJ1-4 | - | TRBV7-2 | 17 | many | CASSPSNSVVMHEKLFF | TGTGCCAGCAGCCCCTCAAATTCAGTAGTTATGCATGAAAAACTGTTTTTT
TRBJ2-7 | - | TRBV20-1 | 13 | many | CSAGDRNSYEQYF | TGCAGTGCGGGAGACAGGAACTCCTACGAGCAGTACTTC
TRBJ2-3 | - | TRBV7-8 | 12 | - | CASSLSSDTQYF | TGTGCCAGCAGCTTATCCTCAGATACGCAGTATTTT
TRBJ2-2 | TRBD1 | TRBV19 | 19 | - | CASSILRDRYSWRAGELFF | TGTGCCAGTAGTATCCTCAGGGACAGGTATTCTTGGAGGGCCGGGGAGCTGTTTTTT
TRBJ2-3 | TRBD1 | TRBV11-2 | 14 | few | CASSFAGTGGLQYF | TGTGCCAGCAGCTTTGCCGGGACAGGGGGCTTGCAGTATTTT
TRBJ2-1 | TRBD2 | TRBV29-1 | 15 | many | CSVVRGRAQYNEQFF | TGCAGCGTTGTTCGCGGGAGGGCCCAGTACAATGAGCAGTTCTTC
TRBJ2-3 | TRBD2 | TRBV20-1 | 17 | many | CSARDEGLAGRTDTQYF | TGCAGTGCTAGAGATGAAGGACTAGCGGGACGCACAGATACGCAGTATTTT
TRBJ2-2 | - | TRBV4-1 | 16 | many | CASSQDQAANTGELFF | TGCGCCAGCAGCCAAGATCAGGCAGCGAACACCGGGGAGCTGTTTTTT
TRBJ2-2 | - | TRBV4-3 | 16 | many | CASSQERERNTGELFF | TGCGCCAGCAGCCAAGAAAGGGAGCGGAACACCGGGGAGCTGTTTTTT
TRBJ2-2 | - | TRBV11-3 | 13 | once | CASTAGLAGELFF | TGTGCCAGCACCGCAGGGCTGGCCGGGGAGCTGTTTTTT
TRBJ2-1 | - | TRBV13 | 12 | many | CASSLTDNEQFF | TGTGCCAGCAGCTTGACGGACAATGAGCAGTTCTTC
TRBJ2-6 | TRBD1 | TRBV29-1 | 15 | many | CSVAGQGSGANVLTF | TGCAGCGTGGCAGGACAGGGTTCTGGGGCCAACGTCCTGACTTTC
TRBJ1-4 | TRBD1 | TRBV30 | 14 | few | CAWTPGQLREKLFF | TGTGCCTGGACCCCGGGACAGCTGCGGGAAAAACTGTTTTTT
TRBJ2-2 | - | TRBV24-1 | 16 | - | CATSDLQQGNTGELFF | TGTGCCACCAGTGATTTGCAACAGGGCAACACCGGGGAGCTGTTTTTT
TRBJ2-2 | - | TRBV7-9 | 15 | many | CASSPTGLGTGELFF | TGTGCCAGCAGCCCAACAGGGCTAGGGACCGGGGAGCTGTTTTTT
TRBJ2-1 | - | TRBV20-1 | 10 | many | CSATRNEQFF | TGCAGTGCTACCCGGAATGAGCAGTTCTTC
TRBJ2-1 | TRBD1 | TRBV19 | 14 | - | CASRADGQGAKQFF | TGTGCCAGTAGGGCCGACGGACAGGGGGCTAAGCAGTTCTTC
TRBJ2-1 | TRBD1 | TRBV20-1 | 14 | many | CSASRGQARNEQFF | TGCAGTGCTAGTAGGGGACAGGCTAGGAATGAGCAGTTCTTC
TRBJ2-7 | TRBD1 | TRBV23-1 | 15 | many | CASSQLDRCSYEQYF | TGCGCCAGCAGTCAACTGGACAGGTGTTCGTACGAGCAGTACTTC
TRBJ2-1 | TRBD2 | TRBV6-2/TRBV6-3 | 15 | few | CASNTGLAGAIEQFF | TGTGCCAGCAATACGGGACTAGCGGGAGCTATTGAGCAGTTCTTC
TRBJ2-1 | - | TRBV7-3 | 14 | - | CASSLLTRHDEQFF | TGTGCCAGCAGCCTTTTGACCCGGCACGATGAGCAGTTCTTC